Listed below are T cell receptor beta chains from one sample, sequenced in a study of radiotherapy plus CTLA-4 blockade in lung cancer. Method: immunoSEQ multiplex PCR; TCRdb's copy keeps in-frame clones and lacks some. The repertoire holds roughly 130,000 clones, with about nine tenths as singletons. This specimen was peripheral blood, taken from a patient treated with radiotherapy plus ipilimumab. The receptors were gathered from a human donor with non-small cell lung cancer that progressed on radiotherapy plus ipilimumab. Each CDR3 is given with its conserved first and last residue. The D gene is left open where the match is weak. Only part of the rows carry a size: once, few, many, or a class if the clone is expanded.

>.|TRBV19|TRBJ1-5|once
CASSMFEAQPQHF
TGTGCCAGTAGTATGTTCGAGGCTCAGCCCCAGCATTTT
>.|TRBV7-9|TRBJ2-7|.
CATGYEQYF
TGTGCCACAGGCTACGAGCAGTACTTC
>.|TRBV5-1|TRBJ1-2|.
CASSPPGANYGYTF
TGCGCCAGCAGCCCCCCAGGAGCTAACTATGGCTACACCTTC
>.|TRBV28|TRBJ2-3|once
CASSSRARADTQYF
TGTGCCAGCAGTTCGCGCGCCCGAGCAGATACGCAGTATTTT
>.|TRBV7-6|TRBJ1-2|once
CASSPGAYGYTF
TGTGCCAGCAGCCCGGGGGCCTATGGCTACACCTTC
>TRBD1|TRBV5-1|TRBJ2-1|.
CASSAVQGARRSGFGYNEQFF
TGCGCCAGCAGCGCGGTACAGGGGGCAAGGAGGTCCGGTTTTGGGTACAATGAGCAGTTCTTC
>.|TRBV5-1|TRBJ2-2|.
CASSLVAGPTGELFF
TGCGCCAGCAGCTTGGTCGCGGGTCCCACCGGGGAGCTGTTTTTT
>.|TRBV2|TRBJ2-7|.
CASSSGPFSYEQYF
TGTGCCAGCAGTTCCGGCCCGTTCTCCTACGAGCAGTACTTC
>.|TRBV14|TRBJ1-4|.
CASSQDGEKLFF
TGTGCCAGCAGCCAAGATGGTGAAAAACTGTTTTTT
>.|TRBV9|TRBJ1-1|.
CASSVDPHNTEAFF
TGTGCCAGCAGCGTAGACCCCCATAACACTGAAGCTTTCTTT
>TRBD2|TRBV27|TRBJ2-1|.
CASIIAGLGKRLGQFF
TGTGCCAGCATTATAGCAGGACTAGGGAAGCGGTTGGGGCAGTTCTTC
>TRBD1|TRBV5-1|TRBJ1-1|.
CASSNGQGNTEAFF
TGCGCCAGCAGCAACGGACAGGGGAACACTGAAGCTTTCTTT
>TRBD2|TRBV2|TRBJ2-1|.
CASRVLAGTEQFF
TGTGCCAGCAGGGTGCTAGCGGGGACCGAGCAGTTCTTC
>.|TRBV11-3|TRBJ1-1|.
CASSLYEGVNTEAFF
TGTGCCAGCAGCCTATATGAGGGGGTGAACACTGAAGCTTTCTTT
>.|TRBV19|TRBJ2-7|.
CASSIKGEQYF
TGTGCCAGTAGTATAAAGGGCGAGCAGTACTTC
>.|TRBV11-2|TRBJ2-7|.
CASTLGTYEQYF
TGTGCCAGCACCTTGGGCACCTACGAGCAGTACTTC
>TRBD1|TRBV5-7|TRBJ1-2|once
CASVLQGYPSGYTF
TGTGCCAGCGTACTACAGGGGTACCCCTCAGGCTACACCTTC
>.|TRBV6-1|TRBJ2-2|.
CASRRGQNTGELFF
TGTGCCAGCAGGCGTGGACAAAACACCGGGGAGCTGTTTTTT
>TRBD2|TRBV2|TRBJ2-1|.
CASSGLYAGAYNEQFF
TGTGCCAGCAGTGGGCTCTATGCGGGGGCCTACAATGAGCAGTTCTTC
>.|TRBV10-2|TRBJ2-7|.
CASKEPSRREQYF
TGCGCCAGCAAGGAACCTAGCCGTCGGGAGCAGTACTTC
>.|TRBV6-6|TRBJ2-4|.
CASREGVSNIQYF
TGTGCCAGCAGGGAGGGGGTTTCAAACATTCAGTACTTC
>TRBD2|TRBV2|TRBJ2-1|.
CASRGLANEQFF
TGTGCCAGCAGGGGACTAGCAAATGAGCAGTTCTTC
>.|TRBV27|TRBJ2-1|once
CASTPATINSDEQFF
TGTGCCAGCACCCCCGCGACTATAAACTCCGATGAGCAGTTCTTC
>.|TRBV6-5|TRBJ2-7|.
CASSPGRIYEQYF
TGTGCTAGCAGCCCAGGACGGATCTACGAGCAGTACTTC
>.|TRBV30|TRBJ2-2|.
CAWRPRGRQVPGELFF
TGTGCCTGGAGACCAAGGGGAAGACAGGTCCCCGGGGAGCTGTTTTTT
>TRBD2|TRBV6-5|TRBJ2-2|once
CASSDGTSAGELFF
TGTGCCAGCAGTGACGGGACTAGCGCCGGGGAGCTGTTTTTT
>.|TRBV7-9|TRBJ2-7|once
CASSPPRYDEQYF
TGTGCCAGCAGTCCCCCGAGGTACGACGAGCAGTACTTC
>TRBD1|TRBV5-4|TRBJ2-1|.
CASSAPGTGRNEQFF
TGTGCCAGCAGCGCGCCCGGGACAGGAAGGAATGAGCAGTTCTTC
>.|TRBV5-1|TRBJ1-2|.
CASSLGPQNYGYTF
TGCGCCAGCAGCTTGGGGCCACAAAACTATGGCTACACCTTC
>.|TRBV19|TRBJ2-1|few
CASSIRRTSYNEQFF
TGTGCCAGTAGTATAAGGAGGACCTCCTACAATGAGCAGTTCTTC
>.|TRBV5-4|TRBJ1-2|.
CASRQGNYGYTF
TGTGCCAGCAGACAGGGTAACTATGGCTACACCTTC
>.|TRBV5-5|TRBJ1-4|.
CASSLVIAGFPAKLFF
TGTGCCAGCAGCTTGGTAATCGCGGGATTCCCGGCGAAACTGTTTTTT
>TRBD1|TRBV9|TRBJ2-7|.
CASSPHPGQGSDEQYF
TGTGCCAGCAGCCCCCACCCGGGACAGGGGAGCGACGAGCAGTACTTC
>TRBD2|TRBV6-5|TRBJ2-1|.
CASSSPGTRIYEQFF
TGTGCCAGCAGTTCCCCCGGGACTAGGATTTATGAGCAGTTCTTC
>.|TRBV4-1|TRBJ1-2|.
CASSQDLQGGGYTF
TGCGCCAGCAGCCAAGATTTGCAGGGCGGTGGCTACACCTTC
>.|TRBV11-2|TRBJ2-5|.
CASSTSRKTQYF
.